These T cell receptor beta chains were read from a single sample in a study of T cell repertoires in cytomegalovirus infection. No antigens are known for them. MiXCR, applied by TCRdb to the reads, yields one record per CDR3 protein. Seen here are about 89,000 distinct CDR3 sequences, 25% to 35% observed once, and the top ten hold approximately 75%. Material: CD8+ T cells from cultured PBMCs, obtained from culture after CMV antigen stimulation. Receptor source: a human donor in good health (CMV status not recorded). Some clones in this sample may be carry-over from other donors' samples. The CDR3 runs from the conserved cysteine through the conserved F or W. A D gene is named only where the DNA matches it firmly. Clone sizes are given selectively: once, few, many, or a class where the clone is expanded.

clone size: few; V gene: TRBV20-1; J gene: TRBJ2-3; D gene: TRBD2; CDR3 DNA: TGCAGTGCTAGAGATCCTAGCGGGGACCGCACAGATACGCAGTATTTT; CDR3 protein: CSARDPSGDRTDTQYF
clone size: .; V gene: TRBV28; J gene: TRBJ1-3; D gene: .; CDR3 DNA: TGTGCCAGCTCCAGGGCAACTGGAAACACCATATATTTT; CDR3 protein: CASSRATGNTIYF
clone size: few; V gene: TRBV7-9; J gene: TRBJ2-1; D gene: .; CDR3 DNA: TGTGCCAGCAGCTTAGTAGGGCAGGGCTTCTACAATGAGCAGTTCTTC; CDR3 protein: CASSLVGQGFYNEQFF
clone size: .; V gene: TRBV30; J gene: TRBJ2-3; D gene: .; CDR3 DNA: TGTGCCTGGACTGGGGAGGGGGGGGCGGATACGCAGTATTTT; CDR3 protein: CAWTGEGGADTQYF
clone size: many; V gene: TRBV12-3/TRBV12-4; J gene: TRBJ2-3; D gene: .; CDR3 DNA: TGTGCCAGCACCCTGACTAATAGCGCAGATACGCAGTATTTT; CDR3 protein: CASTLTNSADTQYF
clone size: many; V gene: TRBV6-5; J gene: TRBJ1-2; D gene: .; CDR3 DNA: TGTGCCAGCAATATGCAGGGAGGGAGGTATGGCTACACCTTC; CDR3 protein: CASNMQGGRYGYTF
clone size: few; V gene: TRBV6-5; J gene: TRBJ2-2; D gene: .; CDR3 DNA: TGTGCCAGCAGTTACTCGACGGGATTCACCGGGGAGCTGTTTTTT; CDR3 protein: CASSYSTGFTGELFF
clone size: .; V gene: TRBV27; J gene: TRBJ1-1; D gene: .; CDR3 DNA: TGTGCCAGCAGGGGGGCGGCCCTGAACACTGAAGCTTTCTTT; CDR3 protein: CASRGAALNTEAFF
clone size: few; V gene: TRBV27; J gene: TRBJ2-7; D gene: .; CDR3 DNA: TGTGCCAGCAGTCCCGCGTCGGACAGCCCAATAGGGCAGTACTTC; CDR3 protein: CASSPASDSPIGQYF
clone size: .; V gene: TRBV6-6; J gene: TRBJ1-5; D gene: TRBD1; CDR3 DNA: TGTGCCAGCAGTTACCAGACAGGGGGCACTCAGCCCCAGCATTTT; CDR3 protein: CASSYQTGGTQPQHF
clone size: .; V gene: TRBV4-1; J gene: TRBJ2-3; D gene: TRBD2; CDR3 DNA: TGTGCCAGCAGCCCCCATTCCCTGGATAGCGGGGGGGGCACAGATACGCAGTATTTT; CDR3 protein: CASSPHSLDSGGGTDTQYF
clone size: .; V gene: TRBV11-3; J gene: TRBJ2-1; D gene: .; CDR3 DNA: TGTGCCAGCAGCTTAGGGGGGTATGAGAGCTCCTACAATGAGCAGTTCTTC; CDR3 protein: CASSLGGYESSYNEQFF
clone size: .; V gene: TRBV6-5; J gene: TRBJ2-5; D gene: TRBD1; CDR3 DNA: TGTGCCAGCAGTATCCTGACAGGGTCGGAGACCCAGTACTTC; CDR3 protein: CASSILTGSETQYF
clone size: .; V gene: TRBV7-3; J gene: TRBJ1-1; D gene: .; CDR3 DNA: TGTGCCAGCAGCTTATTTGGGGTATCCATGAACACTGAAGCTTTCTTT; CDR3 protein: CASSLFGVSMNTEAFF
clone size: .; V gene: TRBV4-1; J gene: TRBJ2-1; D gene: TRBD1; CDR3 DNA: TGCGCCAGCAGCTTTCGACAGGGGGACGACAATGAGCAGTTCTTC; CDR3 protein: CASSFRQGDDNEQFF